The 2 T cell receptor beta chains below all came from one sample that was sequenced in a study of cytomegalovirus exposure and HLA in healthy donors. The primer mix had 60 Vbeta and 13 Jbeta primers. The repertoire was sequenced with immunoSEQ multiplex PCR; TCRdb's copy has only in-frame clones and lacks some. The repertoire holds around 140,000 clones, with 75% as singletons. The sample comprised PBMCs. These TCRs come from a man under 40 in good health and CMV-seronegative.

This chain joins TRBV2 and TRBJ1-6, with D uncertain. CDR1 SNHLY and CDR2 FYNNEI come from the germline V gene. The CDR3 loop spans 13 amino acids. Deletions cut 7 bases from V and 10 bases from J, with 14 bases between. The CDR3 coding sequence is TGTGCCAGCACCGAAGTTTTCGGGTCACCCCTCCACTTT. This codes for CASTEVFGSPLHF.

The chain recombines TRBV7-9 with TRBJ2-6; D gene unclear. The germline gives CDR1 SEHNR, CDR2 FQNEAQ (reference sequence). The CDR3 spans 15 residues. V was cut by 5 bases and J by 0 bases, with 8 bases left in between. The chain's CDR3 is CASSPVSSGANVLTF. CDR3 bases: TGTGCCAGCAGCCCCGTGAGCTCTGGGGCCAACGTCCTGACTTTC.